This T cell receptor (beta chain) was documented in a study of neurological immune-mediated disorders. The CDR3 loop spans 13 amino acids. Germline CDR1 and CDR2: DFQATT and SNEGSKA (reference sequence). Trimming pared 6 bases from V and 2 bases from J, leaving 11 bases between. In this sample, this clonotype turned up many times. TCRdb reanalysed the 5' RACE reads using MiXCR and keeps one entry per CDR3 protein. Of about 77,000 distinct CDR3 sequences in the sample, about 9.7% are singletons; the top ten hold 1.7%. Sequencing was performed on PBMCs. The sequence came from a man aged 50-59 years in good health. The chain combines TRBV20-1 with TRBJ1-5; maybe TRBD1 (5 bases). The chain's CDR3 is CSASPGGNQPQHF. CDR3 bases: TGCAGTGCAAGCCCGGGGGGCAATCAGCCCCAGCATTTT.